Given below is one T cell receptor (beta chain) in context. What it binds is not known. This sample was included in a study of blood T cells in healthy people across ages. The V end was cut by 1 base, the J end by 4 bases, with 13 bases between. CDR1 SGHTA and CDR2 FQGNSA come from the germline V gene. The CDR3 totals 15 residues. Study observations and caveats: No conclusive comparison of naive versus antigen-experienced cells was possible with unsorted PBMCs. Shifts in expanded clonotypes may have been confounded by donor CMV status, which was unknown.

A second PCR, run for roughly 7 to 11 cycles, used a sample-barcoded 5' primer plus a J-beta primer mix. TCRdb re-called the 5' RACE reads with MiXCR, one entry per CDR3 protein. Among approximately 880,000 distinct CDR3 sequences listed, around 49% were seen once. The chain has TRBV7-2 and TRBJ2-5; a possible D gene is TRBD2 (6 bases). Material for sequencing was blood. The clonotype was recovered from a young man in good health. CDR3 nucleotides: TGTGCCAGCAGCTTAGACCCGGGGGTATCAGAGACCCAGTACTTC. It is translated as CASSLDPGVSETQYF.